This record concerns one T cell receptor (beta chain) sequence. The antigen remains unidentified. The data were taken from a study of T cells expressing NK-cell markers. Study as a whole: Sorted CD3+CD56+NKG2C+, CD3+CD56+NKG2C- and CD3+CD56-NKG2C+ T-cell subsets were beta-chain profiled. The authors sequenced eight donors, of whom seven were HCMV-seropositive and one was seronegative. Study outcomes and limitations: Roughly six donors showed dominant NKG2C+ clonotypes comprising about 1.0-7.5% of their CD8+ T cells.

cDNA encoding TCR beta was synthesized via 5'RACE template switching incorporating UMIs. From its re-call of the 5' RACE reads, TCRdb lists each CDR3 protein once, without DNA. This sample's table has almost 450,000 distinct CDR3 sequences. The length of the CDR3 is 14 residues. Germline V gene sequence: CDR1 KGHDR, CDR2 SFDVKD. This receptor was taken from a woman aged 18 to 75 in good health. The rearrangement joins TRBV24-1 to TRBJ1-5; TCRdb selects TRBD1, and the lack of DNA leaves this call unchecked. The source material was blood T cells: a sorted CD56 or NKG2C T cell subset, CD4+ or CD8+ T cells, or bulk PBMC T cells (not recorded which). The CDR3 loop reads CATSDTGFPQPQHF.